This TCR beta chain was identified in a study of shared clonotypes between healthy human individuals. Study context: Per donor, CD8 memory used one plate, CD8 naive used two, CD4 memory used three and CD4 naive used three.

The CDR3 is made up of 15 amino acids. Trimming cost V 8 bases and J 0 bases, with 11 bases left between them. Germline-derived CDR1 and CDR2 are MNHNS and SASEGT. As for this clone: The antigen is unknown.

The study's findings and limits: Few donors restricted represented genetic and exposure-history diversity. In the sorted subsets, rarefaction showed sequencing was incomplete despite large depth.

The authors divided CD4+ cells into CD45RA+ naive and CD45RA-negative memory subsets. The repertoire was sequenced with immunoSEQ multiplex PCR; TCRdb's copy has only in-frame clones and lacks some. The sample consists of approximately 620,000 clones, about 96% of them appearing once. This chain uses TRBV6-1 with TRBJ2-6, with unresolved D. The specimen was naive CD4+ T cells sorted from blood. The subset denotes: CD45RA+ positively selected. This TCR came from a woman aged 25-40 years in good health. The chain's CDR3 is CASLTGASGANVLTF. The CDR3 DNA follows: TGTGCCAGCCTTACGGGCGCCTCTGGGGCCAACGTCCTGACTTTC.